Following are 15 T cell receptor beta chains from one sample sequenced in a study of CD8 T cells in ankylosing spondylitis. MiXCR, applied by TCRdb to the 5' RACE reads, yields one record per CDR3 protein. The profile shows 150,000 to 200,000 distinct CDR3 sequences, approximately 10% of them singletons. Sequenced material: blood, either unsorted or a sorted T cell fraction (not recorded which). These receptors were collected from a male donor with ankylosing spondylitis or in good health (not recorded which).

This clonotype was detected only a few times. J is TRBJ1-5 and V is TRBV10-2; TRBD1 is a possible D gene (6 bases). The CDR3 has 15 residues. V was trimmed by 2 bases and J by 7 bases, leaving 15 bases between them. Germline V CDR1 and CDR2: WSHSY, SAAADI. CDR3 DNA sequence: TGCGCCAGCAGTGAGAGTGGGGGGCGATACCAGCCCCAGCATTTT. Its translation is CASSESGGRYQPQHF.

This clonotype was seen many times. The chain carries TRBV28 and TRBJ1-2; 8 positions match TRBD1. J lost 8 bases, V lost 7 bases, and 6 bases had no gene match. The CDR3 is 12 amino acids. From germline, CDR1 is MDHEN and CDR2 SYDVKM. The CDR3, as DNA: TGTGCCAGCAACCCGACAGGGGTCGGCTACACCTTC. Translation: CASNPTGVGYTF.

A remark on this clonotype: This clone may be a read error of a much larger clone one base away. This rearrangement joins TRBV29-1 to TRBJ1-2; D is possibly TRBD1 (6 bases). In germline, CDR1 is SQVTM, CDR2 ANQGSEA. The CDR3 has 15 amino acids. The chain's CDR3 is CSVEDLDSSNYSYTF. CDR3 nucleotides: TGCAGCGTTGAAGACTTGGACAGTTCTAACTATAGCTACACCTTC.

This CDR3 is CASIGTGNTEAFF. The CDR3 region has the DNA TGTGCCAGCATTGGGACGGGTAACACTGAAGCTTTCTTT. The chain carries TRBV2 and TRBJ1-1; D is perhaps TRBD1 (5 bases). Between the trimmed V and J ends, which lost 7 bases and 2 bases, there was a span of 11 bases. Germline CDR1 reads SNHLY; CDR2 reads FYNNEI. The CDR3 has 13 residues.

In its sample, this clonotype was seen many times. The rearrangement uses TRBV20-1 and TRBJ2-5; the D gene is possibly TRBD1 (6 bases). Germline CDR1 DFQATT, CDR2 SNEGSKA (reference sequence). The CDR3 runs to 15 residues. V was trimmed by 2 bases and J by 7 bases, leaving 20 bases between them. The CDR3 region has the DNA TGCAGTGCTAGAAACGCAAACAGGGTCGGGGCGACCCAGTACTTC. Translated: CSARNANRVGATQYF.

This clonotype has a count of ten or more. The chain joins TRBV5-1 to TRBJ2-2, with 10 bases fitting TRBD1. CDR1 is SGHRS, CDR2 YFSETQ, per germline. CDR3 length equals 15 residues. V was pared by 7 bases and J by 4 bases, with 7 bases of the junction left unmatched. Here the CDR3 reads CASRARTGGTGELFF. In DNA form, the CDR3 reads TGCGCCAGCCGGGCAAGGACAGGGGGCACCGGGGAGCTGTTTTTT. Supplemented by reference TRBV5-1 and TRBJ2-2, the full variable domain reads KAGVTQTPRYLIKTRGQQVTLSCSPISGHRSVSWYQQTPGQGLQFLFEYFSETQRNKGNFPGRFSGRQFSNSRSEMNVSTLELGDSALYLCASRARTGGTGELFFGEGSRLTVL.

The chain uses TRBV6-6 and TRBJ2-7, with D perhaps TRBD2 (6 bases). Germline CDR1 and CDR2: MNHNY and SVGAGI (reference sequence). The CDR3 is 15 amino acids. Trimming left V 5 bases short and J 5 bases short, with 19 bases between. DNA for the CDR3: TGTGCCAGCAGTCCGGAGGGACGGGGGTCGGACGAGCAGTACTTC. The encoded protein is CASSPEGRGSDEQYF.

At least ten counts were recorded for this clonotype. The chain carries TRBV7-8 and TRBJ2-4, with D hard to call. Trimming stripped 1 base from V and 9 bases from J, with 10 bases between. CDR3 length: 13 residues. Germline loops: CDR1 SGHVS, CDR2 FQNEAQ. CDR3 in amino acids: CASSLETFGIQYF. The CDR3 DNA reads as TGTGCCAGCAGCTTAGAAACCTTCGGCATTCAGTACTTC.

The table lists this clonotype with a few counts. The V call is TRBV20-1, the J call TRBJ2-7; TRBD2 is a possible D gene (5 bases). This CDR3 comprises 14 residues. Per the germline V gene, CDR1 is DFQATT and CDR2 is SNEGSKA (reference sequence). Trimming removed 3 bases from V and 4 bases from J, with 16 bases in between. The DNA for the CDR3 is TGCAGTGCTAGCCGGACCTCCGACTATTACGAGCAGTACTTC. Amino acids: CSASRTSDYYEQYF.

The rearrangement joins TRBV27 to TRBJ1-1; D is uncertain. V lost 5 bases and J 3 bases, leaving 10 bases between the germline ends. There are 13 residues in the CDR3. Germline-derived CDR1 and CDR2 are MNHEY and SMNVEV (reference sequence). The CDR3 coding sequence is TGTGCCAGCAGTATTCCAGGTTACACTGAAGCTTTCTTT. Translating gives CASSIPGYTEAFF.

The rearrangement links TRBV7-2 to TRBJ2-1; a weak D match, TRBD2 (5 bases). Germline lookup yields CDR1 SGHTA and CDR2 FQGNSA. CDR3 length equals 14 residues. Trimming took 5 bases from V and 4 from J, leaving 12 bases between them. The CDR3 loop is CASSTFLAYNEQFF. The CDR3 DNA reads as TGTGCCAGCAGCACCTTCCTAGCTTACAATGAGCAGTTCTTC.

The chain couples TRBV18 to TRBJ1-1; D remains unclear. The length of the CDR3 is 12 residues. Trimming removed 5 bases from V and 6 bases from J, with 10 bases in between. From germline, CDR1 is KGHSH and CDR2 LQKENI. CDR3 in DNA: TGTGCCAGCTCATCCAATAACGCTGAAGCTTTCTTT. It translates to CASSSNNAEAFF.

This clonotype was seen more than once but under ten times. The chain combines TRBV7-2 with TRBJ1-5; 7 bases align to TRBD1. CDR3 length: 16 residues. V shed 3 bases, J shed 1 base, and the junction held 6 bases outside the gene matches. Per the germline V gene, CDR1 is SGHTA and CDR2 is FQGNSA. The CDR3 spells CASSFGPRGSNQPQHF. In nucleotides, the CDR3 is TGTGCCAGCAGCTTCGGGCCCAGGGGGAGCAATCAGCCCCAGCATTTT.

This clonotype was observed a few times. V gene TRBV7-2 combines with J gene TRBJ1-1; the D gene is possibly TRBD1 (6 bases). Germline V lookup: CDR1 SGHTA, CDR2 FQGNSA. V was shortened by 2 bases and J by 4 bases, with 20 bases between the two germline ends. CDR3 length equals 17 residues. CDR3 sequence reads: CASSLWSGAGSSTEAFF. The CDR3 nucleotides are TGTGCCAGCAGCTTATGGTCAGGGGCCGGATCGAGCACTGAAGCTTTCTTT.

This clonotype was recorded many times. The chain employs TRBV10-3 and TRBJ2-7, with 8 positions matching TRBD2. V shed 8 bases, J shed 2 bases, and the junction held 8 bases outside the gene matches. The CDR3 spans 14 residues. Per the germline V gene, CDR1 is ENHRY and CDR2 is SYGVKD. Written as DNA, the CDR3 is TGTGCCATCTGCCGGGAGGGAGTTGCCTACGAGCAGTACTTC. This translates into CAICREGVAYEQYF.